A selection of T cell receptor beta chains follows, all from one sample in a study of T-cell reconstitution after alpha-beta-depleted transplantation in children. Each CDR3 protein is one row after TCRdb ran MiXCR on the PCR reads. The sample records about 830,000 distinct CDR3 sequences, around 17% being singletons. The starting material was PBMCs, mostly from graft donor cells, obtained 360 days after TCRalphabeta/CD19-depleted stem cell transplant. The receptors shown here come from a male patient younger than 18 who had a stem cell transplant for acute lymphoblastic leukemia, so the T cells may come from the graft donor. The CDR3 runs from the conserved cysteine through the conserved F or W.

CDR3: CASSLGTGEYGEQYF
V: TRBV4-1
J: TRBJ2-7

CDR3: CAQSPEDSREQYF
V: TRBV2
J: TRBJ2-7

CDR3: CASTRGTSGKETQYF
V: TRBV7-7
J: TRBJ2-5

CDR3: CANGANTGELFF
V: TRBV2
J: TRBJ2-2

CDR3: CASSLVRLATNTGELFF
V: TRBV7-9
J: TRBJ2-2

CDR3: CASSFHREVAGLYEQYF
V: TRBV28
J: TRBJ2-7

CDR3: CASSLQGAMYEQYF
V: TRBV27
J: TRBJ2-7

CDR3: CASSPASGLAGWQFF
V: TRBV4-2
J: TRBJ2-1

CDR3: CASSPQSGAGELFF
V: TRBV12-3/TRBV12-4
J: TRBJ2-2

CDR3: CASSPSQTTNEKLFF
V: TRBV18
J: TRBJ1-4

CDR3: CSARAPGPYEQYF
V: TRBV20-1
J: TRBJ2-7

CDR3: CASSRRLAGGTQYF
V: TRBV12-3/TRBV12-4
J: TRBJ2-3

CDR3: CASSPGLVNEQYF
V: TRBV14
J: TRBJ2-7

CDR3: CASSRGQGQGVTGELFF
V: TRBV5-5
J: TRBJ2-2

CDR3: CASSRSGTVSYEQYF
V: TRBV5-1
J: TRBJ2-7

CDR3: CAISESAGPSPDNEQFF
V: TRBV10-3
J: TRBJ2-1

CDR3: CASSPSDRGHYEQYF
V: TRBV9
J: TRBJ2-7

CDR3: CASSFVAGGTGELFF
V: TRBV7-2
J: TRBJ2-2

CDR3: CASSQKKGEGHRRGQYF
V: TRBV3-1
J: TRBJ2-5

CDR3: CASSLGVPYEQYF
V: TRBV5-1
J: TRBJ2-7

CDR3: CASSFEREGYNEQFF
V: TRBV12-3/TRBV12-4
J: TRBJ2-1

CDR3: CASSQLGGGTAGEQYF
V: TRBV4-1
J: TRBJ2-7

CDR3: CSASTGLDPDTQYF
V: TRBV20-1
J: TRBJ2-3

CDR3: CASRRAGVKTDTQYF
V: TRBV28
J: TRBJ2-3

CDR3: CASSLAITGSSTDTQYF
V: TRBV13
J: TRBJ2-3

CDR3: CASSETVEGGDEQFF
V: TRBV6-4
J: TRBJ2-1

CDR3: CASSPAREQYF
V: TRBV11-2
J: TRBJ2-7

CDR3: CASSLGTGGLRETQYF
V: TRBV5-1
J: TRBJ2-5

CDR3: CASSLGRTSGSEEQYF
V: TRBV12-3/TRBV12-4
J: TRBJ2-7

CDR3: CASSLAGSNQPQHF
V: TRBV12-3/TRBV12-4
J: TRBJ1-5

CDR3: CATSAAGTGSYNEQFF
V: TRBV24-1
J: TRBJ2-1

CDR3: CATRRQAPYTGELFF
V: TRBV19
J: TRBJ2-2

CDR3: CASSETGSSYNEQFF
V: TRBV2
J: TRBJ2-1

CDR3: CASSLAPLGWETQYF
V: TRBV7-9
J: TRBJ2-5

CDR3: CASSKGRSGSQTQYF
V: TRBV18
J: TRBJ2-5

CDR3: CASSLELTSGKETQYF
V: TRBV7-9
J: TRBJ2-5

CDR3: CATSRSKGQGVEKLFF
V: TRBV15
J: TRBJ1-4

CDR3: CASSMAGPYNEQFF
V: TRBV25-1
J: TRBJ2-1

CDR3: CATSWGAAADTQYF
V: TRBV24-1
J: TRBJ2-3

CDR3: CASSEQGSGELFF
V: TRBV25-1
J: TRBJ2-2

CDR3: CASSQLPDPLSYEQYF
V: TRBV4-1
J: TRBJ2-7

CDR3: CASKERAGELFF
V: TRBV19
J: TRBJ2-2

CDR3: CASSARRGQGANGYTF
V: TRBV5-1
J: TRBJ1-2

CDR3: CSAKREVKETQYF
V: TRBV20-1
J: TRBJ2-5

CDR3: CASSSKAGMNTGELFF
V: TRBV7-3
J: TRBJ2-2

CDR3: CASSSSTSARGTQYF
V: TRBV12-3/TRBV12-4
J: TRBJ2-3

CDR3: CASSPGSVNTEAFF
V: TRBV7-3
J: TRBJ1-1

CDR3: CASSLYGASNQPQHF
V: TRBV27
J: TRBJ1-5

CDR3: CSARTSGRVREQFF
V: TRBV20-1
J: TRBJ2-1

CDR3: CASSLGGSIPAQYF
V: TRBV11-1
J: TRBJ2-7

CDR3: CASSGPGRRYGYTF
V: TRBV5-5
J: TRBJ1-2